The present T cell receptor beta chain was sequenced within a study of cytomegalovirus exposure and HLA in healthy donors. As regards this clone: Its antigen is as yet unknown.

Vbeta (60) and Jbeta (13) primers were used in the PCR. The table came from immunoSEQ multiplex PCR; TCRdb's copy has only in-frame clones and leaves some out. The table lists around 86,000 clones, almost 80% of them singletons. Losses at the gene ends were 5 bases for V and 4 bases for J; bases not matched to a gene: 9. This CDR3 has 15 residues. Germline CDR1 and CDR2: MDHEN and SYDVKM. Study-wide points: Certain sequence variants were highly shared and formed a cluster, and this cluster was likely a sequencing artifact.

This sequence was found in a female donor in good health and CMV-seronegative. V and J are TRBV28 and TRBJ1-2; 8 nucleotides line up with TRBD1. Sequenced: PBMCs. This chain's CDR3 is CASSPYRGFGYGYTF. The CDR3 DNA reads as TGTGCCAGCAGTCCCTACAGGGGGTTTGGCTATGGCTACACCTTC.